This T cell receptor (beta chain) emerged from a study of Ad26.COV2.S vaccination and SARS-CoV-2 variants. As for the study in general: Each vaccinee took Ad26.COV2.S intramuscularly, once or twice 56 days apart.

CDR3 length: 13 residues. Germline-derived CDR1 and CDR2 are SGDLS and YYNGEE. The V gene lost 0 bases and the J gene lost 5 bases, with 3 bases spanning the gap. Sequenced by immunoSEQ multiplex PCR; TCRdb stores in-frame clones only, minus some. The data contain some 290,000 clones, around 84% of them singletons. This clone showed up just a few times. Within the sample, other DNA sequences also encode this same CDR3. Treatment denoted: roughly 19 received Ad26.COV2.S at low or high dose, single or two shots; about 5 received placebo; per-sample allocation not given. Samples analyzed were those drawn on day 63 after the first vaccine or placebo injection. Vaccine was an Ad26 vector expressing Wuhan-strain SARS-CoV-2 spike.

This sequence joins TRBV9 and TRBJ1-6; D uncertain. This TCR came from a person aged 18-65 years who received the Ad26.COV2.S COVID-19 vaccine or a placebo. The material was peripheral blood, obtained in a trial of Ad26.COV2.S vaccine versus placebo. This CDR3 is CASSVEDNSPLHF. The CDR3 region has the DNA TGTGCCAGCAGCGTAGAGGATAATTCACCCCTCCACTTT.